The present T cell receptor beta chain was sequenced within a study of glioma-infiltrating T cells after dendritic cell vaccination. Overall study: Dendritic cell vaccination trial patients had either newly diagnosed or recurrent glioblastoma. Dendritic cells derived from monocytes and pulsed with autologous tumor lysate formed the vaccine.

Amplification used 60 V beta primers and 13 J beta primers. Only in-frame clones appear in the TCRdb table, and some are missing; sequencing was by immunoSEQ multiplex PCR. The sample includes 90,000 to 100,000 clones, 79% of them seen just once. No glioblastoma patient carried an isocitrate dehydrogenase mutation. The germline CDR1 and CDR2 sequences are MNHNS and SASEGT. Unmatched junction bases numbered 6, after V lost 6 bases and J lost 3 bases. This CDR3 is built from 14 residues. The rearrangement joins TRBV6-1 to TRBJ1-2; TRBD1 matches at 8 bases. The source material was blood, sampled before dendritic cell vaccination. This TCR derives from a human donor with glioblastoma. The CDR3 nucleotides are TGTGCCAGCAGGGCTTCGGGACAGGACTATGGCTACACCTTC. Encoded protein: CASRASGQDYGYTF.